The sequence of this TCR beta chain was determined in a study of T cell responses to AZD1222 COVID-19 vaccine (dated by TCRdb to about 2021). Describing the broader study: A total of more than 230 trial participants underwent TCR sequencing, of whom about 200 received two doses of AZD1222 and about 26 received two doses of the MenACWY control vaccine. Trial participants were enrolled by age into 18-55, 56-69 and 70-plus year subgroups, with roughly 160, 29 and 62 TCR-sequenced participants respectively. Study-wide conclusions, independent of this receptor: No day 14 peak-response samples were available, so repertoires were characterized only after the peak T cell response. The 56-69-year group was small, and its depth increase did not reach significance, likely because of low power. After two AZD1222 doses, both the breadth and the depth of spike-specific TCRs were significantly higher than at day 0 and than in MenACWY recipients. Reportedly, close to half of the unique spike-specific TCRs recognized epitopes lying outside the regions that are mutated in the B.1.351 and B.1.1.7 variants. Conclusions about previously exposed vaccinees are limited because only six or seven AZD1222 recipients were SARS-CoV-2 seropositive at baseline. Participants were mostly white British and included more females than males, and it was suggested by the authors that clonal diversity may have been underestimated. CD4 TCRs associated with the vaccine covered the entire spike protein, and the dominant responses were in regions 160-218 and 743-854.

The time point label here, explained by the study, means: about 28 days (+/-7) after the second vaccine dose. AZD1222 recipients given second doses at about 4 weeks or at about 12 weeks were pooled, since spike-specific TCR depth and breadth were not found to differ between the two schedules. Samples from vaccinated people were obtained from the UK trials COV001 and COV002, which included a single-blind randomized controlled phase 2/3 trial of AZD1222 (ChAdOx1 nCoV-19) in healthy adults. For TCRbeta chain sequencing, PBMC samples from trial participants were taken at day 0 and at day 28 after the second dose. This clone was counted a few times. Its antigen is still unknown. No much larger clonotype is one base removed from it; base qualities were not supplied. The CDR3 regions of human TCRbeta chains were subjected to immunosequencing. The authors' pipeline ran thus. TCRs in the repertoires were matched against a reference library of SARS-CoV-2-specific TCRs that had been generated with the MIRA antigen-specificity platform. Breadth meant the fraction of unique TCRs that were SARS-CoV-2-associated, whereas depth meant the fraction of total T cells that were SARS-CoV-2-associated. Using the MIRA data, every spike-specific TCR was mapped to the spike region that the TCR reacted to and assigned to either a CD4 or a CD8 class. Log10-transformed breadth and depth values were compared by one-way ANOVA with Sidak's multiple comparisons tests. TCRdb retrieved this table from immuneACCESS and kept in-frame rearrangements only. Not all clones are present; in checked studies, unresolved V genes account for under half, and no reason is known for the remainder. From that table come the V and J calls and clone size; the DNA was used to work out D and trimming. The table for this sample lists some 120,000 clones; 88% of them were counted only once. The ten largest clones capture more than 5.5% of the sample.

Its CDR3 holds 13 amino acids, cysteine through phenylalanine. This entry keeps only the CDR3 DNA: 39 bases, framed from base 1. Per the germline V gene (reference sequence), LNHDA is the CDR1 and SQIVND is the CDR2. Trimmed from V: 5 bases; trimmed from J: 9 bases; junction bases lacking a gene match: 4. Rearrangement joined TRBV19 to TRBJ1-5, with 10 middle bases fitting TRBD1. This receptor was identified in an adult who received the AZD1222 COVID-19 vaccine. The sequences come from peripheral blood, collected 28 days after the second AZD1222 dose. The nucleotide sequence is TGTGCCAGTAGTGACAGGGGGCATGGGCCCCAGCATTTT. Its amino acids are CASSDRGHGPQHF.